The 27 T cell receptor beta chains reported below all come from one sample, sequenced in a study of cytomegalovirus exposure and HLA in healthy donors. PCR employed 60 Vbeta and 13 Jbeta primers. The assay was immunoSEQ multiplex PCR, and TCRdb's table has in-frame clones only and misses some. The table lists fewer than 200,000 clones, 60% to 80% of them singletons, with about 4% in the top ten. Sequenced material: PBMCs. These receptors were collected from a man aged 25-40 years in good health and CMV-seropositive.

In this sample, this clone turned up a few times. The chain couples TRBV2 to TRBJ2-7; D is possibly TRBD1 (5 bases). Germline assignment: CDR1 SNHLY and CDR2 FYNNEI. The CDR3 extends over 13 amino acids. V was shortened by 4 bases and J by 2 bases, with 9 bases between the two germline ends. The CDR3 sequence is CASSGRGPYEQYF. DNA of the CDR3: TGTGCCAGCAGTGGTAGGGGCCCCTACGAGCAGTACTTC.

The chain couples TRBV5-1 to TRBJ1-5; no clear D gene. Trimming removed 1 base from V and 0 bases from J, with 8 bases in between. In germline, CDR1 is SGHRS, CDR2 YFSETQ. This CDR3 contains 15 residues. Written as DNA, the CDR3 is TGCGCCAGCAGCTTGTCAGGTTATAGCAATCAGCCCCAGCATTTT. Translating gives CASSLSGYSNQPQHF.

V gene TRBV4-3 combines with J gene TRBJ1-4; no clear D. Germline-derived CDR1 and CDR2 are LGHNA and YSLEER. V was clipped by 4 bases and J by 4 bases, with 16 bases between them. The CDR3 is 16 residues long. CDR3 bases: TGCGCCAGCAGCCGAGCCGGGGAGGCAGTTAATGAAAAACTGTTTTTT. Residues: CASSRAGEAVNEKLFF.

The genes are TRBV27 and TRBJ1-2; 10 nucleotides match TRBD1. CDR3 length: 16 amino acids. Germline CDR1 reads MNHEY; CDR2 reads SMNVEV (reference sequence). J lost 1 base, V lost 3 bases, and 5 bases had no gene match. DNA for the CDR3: TGTGCCAGCAGTTTGGAGGGACAGGGGAATAACTATGGCTACACCTTC. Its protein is CASSLEGQGNNYGYTF.

The CDR3 loop reads CASSRGSGNIQYF. CDR3 sequence (DNA): TGTGCCAGCAGTAGGGGGTCTGGGAACATTCAGTACTTC. This chain uses TRBV6-1 with TRBJ2-4; maybe TRBD1 (6 bases). Germline-derived CDR1 and CDR2 are MNHNS and SASEGT. Between the trimmed V and J ends, which lost 5 bases and 7 bases, there was a span of 12 bases. This CDR3 spans 13 amino acids.

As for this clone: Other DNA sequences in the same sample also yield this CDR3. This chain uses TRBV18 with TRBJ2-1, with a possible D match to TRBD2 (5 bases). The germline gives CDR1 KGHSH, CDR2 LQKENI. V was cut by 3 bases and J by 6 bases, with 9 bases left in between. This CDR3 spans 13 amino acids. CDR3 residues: CASSPPEVNEQFF. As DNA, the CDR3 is TGTGCCAGCTCACCGCCGGAGGTCAATGAGCAGTTCTTC.

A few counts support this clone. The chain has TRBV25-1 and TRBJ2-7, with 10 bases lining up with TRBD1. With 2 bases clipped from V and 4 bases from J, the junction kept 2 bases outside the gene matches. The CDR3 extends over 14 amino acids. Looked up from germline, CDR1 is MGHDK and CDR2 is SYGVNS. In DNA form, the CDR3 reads TGTGCCAGCAGTGAAGGGGGACAGGGGTACGAGCAGTACTTC. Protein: CASSEGGQGYEQYF.

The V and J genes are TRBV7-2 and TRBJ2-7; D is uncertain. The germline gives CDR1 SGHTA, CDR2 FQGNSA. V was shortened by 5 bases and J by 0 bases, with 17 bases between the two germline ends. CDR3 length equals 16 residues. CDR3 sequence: CASSPTLLYASYEQYF. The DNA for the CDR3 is TGTGCCAGCAGCCCAACCCTCCTCTACGCCTCCTACGAGCAGTACTTC.

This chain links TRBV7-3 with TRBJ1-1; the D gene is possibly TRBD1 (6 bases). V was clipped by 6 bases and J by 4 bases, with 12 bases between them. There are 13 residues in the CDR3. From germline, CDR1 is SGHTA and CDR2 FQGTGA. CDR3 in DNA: TGTGCCAGCAGACAAGACAGGACCACTGAAGCTTTCTTT. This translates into CASRQDRTTEAFF.

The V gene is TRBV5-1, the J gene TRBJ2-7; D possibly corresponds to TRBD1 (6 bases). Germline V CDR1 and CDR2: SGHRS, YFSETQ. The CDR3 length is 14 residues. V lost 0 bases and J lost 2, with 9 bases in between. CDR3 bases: TGCGCCAGCAGCTTGGGACAGGTAACCTACGAGCAGTACTTC. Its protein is CASSLGQVTYEQYF.

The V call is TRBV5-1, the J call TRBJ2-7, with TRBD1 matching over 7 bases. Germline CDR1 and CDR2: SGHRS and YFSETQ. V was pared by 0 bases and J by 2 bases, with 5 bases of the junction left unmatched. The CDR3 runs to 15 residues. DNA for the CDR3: TGCGCCAGCAGCTTGGACGCTGGACAGGCCTACGAGCAGTACTTC. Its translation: CASSLDAGQAYEQYF. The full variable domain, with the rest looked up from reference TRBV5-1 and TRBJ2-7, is KAGVTQTPRYLIKTRGQQVTLSCSPISGHRSVSWYQQTPGQGLQFLFEYFSETQRNKGNFPGRFSGRQFSNSRSEMNVSTLELGDSALYLCASSLDAGQAYEQYFGPGTRLTVT.

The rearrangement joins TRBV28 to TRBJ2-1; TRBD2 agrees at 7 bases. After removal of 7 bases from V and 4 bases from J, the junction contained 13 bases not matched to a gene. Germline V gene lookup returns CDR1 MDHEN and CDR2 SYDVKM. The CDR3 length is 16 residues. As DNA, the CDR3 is TGTGCCAGCAAGCATCCCGCGGGGGAGGGATACAATGAGCAGTTCTTC. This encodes CASKHPAGEGYNEQFF.

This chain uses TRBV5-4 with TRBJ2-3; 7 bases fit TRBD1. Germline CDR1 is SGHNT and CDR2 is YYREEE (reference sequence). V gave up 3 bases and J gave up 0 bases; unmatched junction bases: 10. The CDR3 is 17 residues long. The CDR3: CASSSFTGTDSTDTQYF. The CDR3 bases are TGTGCCAGCAGCTCGTTCACCGGGACAGATAGCACAGATACGCAGTATTTT.

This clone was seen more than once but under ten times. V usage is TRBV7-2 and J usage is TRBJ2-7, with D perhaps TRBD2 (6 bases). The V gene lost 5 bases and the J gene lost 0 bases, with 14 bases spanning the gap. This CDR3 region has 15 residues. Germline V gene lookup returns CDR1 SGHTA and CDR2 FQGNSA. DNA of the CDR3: TGTGCCAGCAGCCCACGTCTAGCGTCCTCCTACGAGCAGTACTTC. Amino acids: CASSPRLASSYEQYF.

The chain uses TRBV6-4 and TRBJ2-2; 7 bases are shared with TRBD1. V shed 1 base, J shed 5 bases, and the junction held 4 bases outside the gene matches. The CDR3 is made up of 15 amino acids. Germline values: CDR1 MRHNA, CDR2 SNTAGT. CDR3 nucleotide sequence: TGTGCCAGCAGTGACTGGAACAGGGGTACCGGGGAGCTGTTTTTT. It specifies CASSDWNRGTGELFF.

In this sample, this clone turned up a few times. CDR3 coding DNA: TGTGCCAGCAGTGAACCGAGTCAGGGAAGGAATGCTTTCTTT. It encodes CASSEPSQGRNAFF. This chain joins TRBV25-1 and TRBJ1-1; D perhaps matches TRBD1 (5 bases). The CDR3 extends over 14 amino acids. The V gene lost 2 bases and the J gene lost 11 bases, with 18 bases spanning the gap. CDR1 and CDR2 (germline): MGHDK, SYGVNS.

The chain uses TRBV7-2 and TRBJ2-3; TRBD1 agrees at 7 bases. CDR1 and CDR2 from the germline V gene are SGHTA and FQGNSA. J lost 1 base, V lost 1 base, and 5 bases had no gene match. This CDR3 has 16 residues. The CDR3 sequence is CASSLGTQGGTDTQYF. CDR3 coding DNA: TGTGCCAGCAGCTTAGGGACCCAGGGGGGCACAGATACGCAGTATTTT.

Here the CDR3 reads CAIRDRDGYEQYF. The CDR3 DNA reads TGTGCCATCCGGGACAGGGATGGCTACGAGCAGTACTTC. The V gene is TRBV10-3, the J gene TRBJ2-7, with 9 bases lining up with TRBD1. Germline V gene lookup returns CDR1 ENHRY and CDR2 SYGVKD. This CDR3 is 13 amino acids long. Trimming cost V 8 bases and J 3 bases; bases outside gene matches: 5.

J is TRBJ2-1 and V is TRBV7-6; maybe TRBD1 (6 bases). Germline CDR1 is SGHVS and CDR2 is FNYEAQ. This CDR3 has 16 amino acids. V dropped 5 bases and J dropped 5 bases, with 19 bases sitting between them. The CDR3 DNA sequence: TGTGCCAGCAGCACGTATACTGACAGGCTCCACAATGAGCAGTTCTTC. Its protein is CASSTYTDRLHNEQFF.

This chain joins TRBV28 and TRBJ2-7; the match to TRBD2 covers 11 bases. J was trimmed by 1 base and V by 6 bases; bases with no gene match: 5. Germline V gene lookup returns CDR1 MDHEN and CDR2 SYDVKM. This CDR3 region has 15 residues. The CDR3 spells CASRYSGGASYEQYF. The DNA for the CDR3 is TGTGCCAGCAGATATAGCGGGGGGGCTTCCTACGAGCAGTACTTC.

CDR3: CASSIQGGEQYF. The CDR3 DNA reads as TGTGCCAGCAGTATACAGGGTGGGGAGCAGTACTTC. The rearrangement uses TRBV27 and TRBJ2-7; a possible D gene is TRBD1 (6 bases). CDR1 and CDR2 (germline): MNHEY, SMNVEV (reference sequence). This CDR3 region has 12 residues. The V and J ends lost 5 bases and 7 bases respectively, with 12 bases between them.

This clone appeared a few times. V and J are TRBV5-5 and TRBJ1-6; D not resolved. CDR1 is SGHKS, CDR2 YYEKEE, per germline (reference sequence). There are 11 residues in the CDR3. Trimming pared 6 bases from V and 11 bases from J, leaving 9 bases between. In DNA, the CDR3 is TGTGCCAGCACCGTCCGGGCACCCCTCCACTTT. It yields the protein CASTVRAPLHF.

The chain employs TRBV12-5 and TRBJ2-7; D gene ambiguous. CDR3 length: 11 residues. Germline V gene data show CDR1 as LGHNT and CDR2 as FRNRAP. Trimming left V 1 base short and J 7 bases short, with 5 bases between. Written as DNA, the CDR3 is TGTGCTAGTGGTTTGGCCGAGGAGCAGTACTTC. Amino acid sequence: CASGLAEEQYF.

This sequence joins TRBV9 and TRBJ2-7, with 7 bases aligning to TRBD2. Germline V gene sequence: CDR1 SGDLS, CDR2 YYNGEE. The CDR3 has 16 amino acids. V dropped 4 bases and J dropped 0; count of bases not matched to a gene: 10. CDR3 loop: CASSPPGLVLSYEQYF. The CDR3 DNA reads TGTGCCAGCAGCCCTCCTGGACTAGTCCTCTCCTACGAGCAGTACTTC.

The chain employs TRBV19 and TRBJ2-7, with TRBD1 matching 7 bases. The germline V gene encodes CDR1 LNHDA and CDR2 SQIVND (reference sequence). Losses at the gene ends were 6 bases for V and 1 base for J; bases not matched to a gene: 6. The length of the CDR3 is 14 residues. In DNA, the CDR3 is TGTGCCAGTAGGAAAGGACAGGATTCCTACGAGCAGTACTTC. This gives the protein CASRKGQDSYEQYF.

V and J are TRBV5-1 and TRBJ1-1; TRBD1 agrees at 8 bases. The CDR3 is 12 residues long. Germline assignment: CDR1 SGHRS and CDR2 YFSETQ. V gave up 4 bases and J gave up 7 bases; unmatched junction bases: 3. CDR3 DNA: TGCGCCAGCAGCGCTGGACAGGGTGAAGCTTTCTTT. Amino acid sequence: CASSAGQGEAFF.

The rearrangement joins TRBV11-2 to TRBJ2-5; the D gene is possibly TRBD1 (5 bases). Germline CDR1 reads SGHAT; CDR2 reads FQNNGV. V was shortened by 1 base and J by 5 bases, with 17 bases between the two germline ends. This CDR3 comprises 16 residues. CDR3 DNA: TGTGCCAGCAGCTTAGGGGGCAGGGCCGTTCGGGAGACCCAGTACTTC. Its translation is CASSLGGRAVRETQYF.